Listed below are T cell receptor beta chains from one sample, sequenced in a study of human T cells and chemical hapten exposure. Via MiXCR, TCRdb re-called the RACE reads, giving one row per CDR3 protein. Counted here are about 380,000 distinct CDR3 sequences, approximately 5.1% occurring once; the ten biggest clones make up 2.5% to 3%. The sample in question was whole blood, obtained in connection with sensitization to the hapten diphenylcyclopropenone (DPC). Receptors were obtained from a woman in her forties or fifties with alopecia areata. Some clones in this sample may be carry-over from other donors' samples. Both conserved end residues are part of each CDR3. Size is omitted from some rows. Given values are once, few, many or a class for expanded clones.

clone size	V gene	J gene	CDR3 protein
many	TRBV4-3	TRBJ2-7	CASSPYGLAGAYEQYF
.	TRBV21-1	TRBJ2-5	CASSIAAPTSGMLETQYF
many	TRBV6-2/TRBV6-3	TRBJ2-1	CASSKPGTSGYNEQFF
many	TRBV6-1	TRBJ1-5	CASSEDGNQPQHF
few	TRBV28	TRBJ1-2	CASSYTTGGHYGYTF
many	TRBV28	TRBJ1-4	CASSRGGQGAGEKLFF
many	TRBV21-1	TRBJ2-7	CARPLGQGASNEQYF
.	TRBV11-2	TRBJ2-4	CASSLGGVLNIQYF
few	TRBV6-5	TRBJ1-6	CASSELQGEGSPLHF
many	TRBV5-4	TRBJ2-3	CASSYPSTDTQYF
.	TRBV28	TRBJ1-5	CASSRDSPSNQPQHF
few	TRBV11-2	TRBJ2-1	CASSLDYGQGSQFF
many	TRBV7-2	TRBJ2-3	CASSTRQVAADTQYF
few	TRBV7-8	TRBJ2-2	CASFLVGQGNTGELFF
few	TRBV5-1	TRBJ2-7	CASSLEGAPYEQYF
few	TRBV5-4	TRBJ1-6	CASSRGRGDSPLHF
.	TRBV4-2	TRBJ2-3	CASSQNPSGGLASSDTQYF
many	TRBV27	TRBJ2-6	CASSGLHAGANVLTF